Listed below are T cell receptor beta chains from one sample, sequenced in a study of immune cell composition in non-small cell lung cancer. Measured with immunoSEQ multiplex PCR; TCRdb has only the in-frame clones, and not every one. The table records under 4,000 clones, about four fifths of them present only once. The sequenced sample consisted of non-adjacent lung tissue. Receptor source: a human donor with non-small cell lung cancer. Each CDR3 is given with its conserved first and last residue. Clone size is not always given. Where it is, it says once, few, many or a class for expanded clones.

v_call: TRBV5-6
j_call: TRBJ1-2
clone_size: -
cdr3_aa: CASSLVLADFSGYTF

v_call: TRBV7-3
j_call: TRBJ2-1
clone_size: -
cdr3_aa: CASSLIPLPGGKNNEQFF

v_call: TRBV20-1
j_call: TRBJ1-1
clone_size: -
cdr3_aa: CSAGPNTEAFF

v_call: TRBV20-1
j_call: TRBJ2-1
clone_size: few
cdr3_aa: CSASPERQFF

v_call: TRBV2
j_call: TRBJ2-5
clone_size: -
cdr3_aa: CAAGGWETQYF

v_call: TRBV9
j_call: TRBJ1-3
clone_size: -
cdr3_aa: CASSSPGQVISDSGNTIYF

v_call: TRBV2
j_call: TRBJ1-2
clone_size: -
cdr3_aa: CASRGANYGYTF

v_call: TRBV5-6
j_call: TRBJ2-1
clone_size: -
cdr3_aa: CASSLVGSAEQFF

v_call: TRBV6-1
j_call: TRBJ2-6
clone_size: few
cdr3_aa: CASGSPVAGANVLTF

v_call: TRBV6-1
j_call: TRBJ2-1
clone_size: once
cdr3_aa: CASSEDGNEQFF

v_call: TRBV7-3
j_call: TRBJ2-3
clone_size: -
cdr3_aa: CASSLRPTSGTDTQYF

v_call: TRBV28
j_call: TRBJ2-3
clone_size: -
cdr3_aa: CASSLLLGRDTQYF

v_call: TRBV7-6
j_call: TRBJ2-5
clone_size: -
cdr3_aa: CASSFSGSVPQYF

v_call: TRBV30
j_call: TRBJ1-6
clone_size: once
cdr3_aa: CAWRASSGSAPLHF

v_call: TRBV25-1
j_call: TRBJ2-5
clone_size: -
cdr3_aa: CASSEFGTSGLQETQYF

v_call: TRBV11-2
j_call: TRBJ1-1
clone_size: few
cdr3_aa: CASSSRGTEAFF

v_call: TRBV19
j_call: TRBJ1-1
clone_size: -
cdr3_aa: CASSMAGGSTEAFF

v_call: TRBV5-1
j_call: TRBJ2-1
clone_size: -
cdr3_aa: CASSPDRGLVNEQFF

v_call: TRBV9
j_call: TRBJ1-3
clone_size: large
cdr3_aa: CASSVGRSSGNTIYF

v_call: TRBV5-1
j_call: TRBJ2-7
clone_size: -
cdr3_aa: CASSFLPGQGAYEQYF

v_call: TRBV7-2
j_call: TRBJ2-7
clone_size: few
cdr3_aa: CASSSGGAGIYEQYF

v_call: TRBV12-5
j_call: TRBJ2-1
clone_size: -
cdr3_aa: CASAPGTAFGNEQFF

v_call: TRBV7-9
j_call: TRBJ1-1
clone_size: -
cdr3_aa: CASSPPRGNTEAFF

v_call: TRBV19
j_call: TRBJ1-1
clone_size: -
cdr3_aa: CASSNNQGTEAFF

v_call: TRBV5-1
j_call: TRBJ1-2
clone_size: -
cdr3_aa: CASRAAVGIEYGYTF

v_call: TRBV10-3
j_call: TRBJ2-5
clone_size: -
cdr3_aa: CAISDQETQYF

v_call: TRBV10-3
j_call: TRBJ2-1
clone_size: -
cdr3_aa: CAISASGTRVAPSYNEQFF

v_call: TRBV6-6
j_call: TRBJ2-3
clone_size: -
cdr3_aa: CASSLGGRDTDTQYF

v_call: TRBV19
j_call: TRBJ1-1
clone_size: -
cdr3_aa: CASSPRQGKLVEAFF

v_call: TRBV28
j_call: TRBJ2-7
clone_size: -
cdr3_aa: CASSSRDRAYEQYF

v_call: TRBV18
j_call: TRBJ2-7
clone_size: few
cdr3_aa: CASSPSTSGRGEQYF

v_call: TRBV4-3
j_call: TRBJ2-1
clone_size: -
cdr3_aa: CASSPELSGFGEQFF

v_call: TRBV9
j_call: TRBJ2-7
clone_size: -
cdr3_aa: CASSVRRRGPRFKEQYF

v_call: TRBV7-8
j_call: TRBJ2-3
clone_size: -
cdr3_aa: CASSRRGRTSTDTQYF

v_call: TRBV6-1
j_call: TRBJ2-7
clone_size: large
cdr3_aa: CASSDGASGSSQYF

v_call: TRBV7-2
j_call: TRBJ2-7
clone_size: -
cdr3_aa: CASRLRLAGAYEQYF

v_call: TRBV6-1
j_call: TRBJ1-5
clone_size: -
cdr3_aa: CASSVGQGNQPQHF

v_call: TRBV30
j_call: TRBJ2-5
clone_size: once
cdr3_aa: CAWSRGGRAGETQYF

v_call: TRBV7-9
j_call: TRBJ1-5
clone_size: few
cdr3_aa: CASSLGGRDQPQHF

v_call: TRBV5-1
j_call: TRBJ2-1
clone_size: -
cdr3_aa: CASSLDPGPGDGQFF

v_call: TRBV10-3
j_call: TRBJ2-3
clone_size: -
cdr3_aa: CAISGSSSGASTDTQYF

v_call: TRBV2
j_call: TRBJ1-5
clone_size: -
cdr3_aa: CASISQGGNQPQHF

v_call: TRBV19
j_call: TRBJ2-1
clone_size: -
cdr3_aa: CASSIENEQFF

v_call: TRBV9
j_call: TRBJ2-1
clone_size: few
cdr3_aa: CASSDHRLAGSPSYNEQFF

v_call: TRBV5-1
j_call: TRBJ2-6
clone_size: once
cdr3_aa: CASSDTGTAGANVLTF